A selection of T cell receptor beta chains follows, all from one sample in a study of CD8 T cells in Susac syndrome. TCRdb recomputed calls from the immunoSEQ multiplex PCR reads with MiXCR, one row per CDR3 protein. The sample shows about 76,000 distinct CDR3 sequences, 85% to 95% of them seen only once. Sequenced material: CD8+ T cells from PBMCs. Source of these receptors: a human donor with Susac syndrome. Both conserved end residues are part of each CDR3. D genes are given only for firm matches. Clone size is stated in some rows and not others, as once, few, many or a class when expanded.

size	D	V	J	CDR3	DNA
-	-	TRBV5-1	TRBJ2-7	CASSSSMGYEQYF	TGCGCCAGCAGTTCTTCTATGGGCTACGAGCAGTACTTC
-	TRBD2	TRBV6-2/TRBV6-3	TRBJ2-7	CASRSLRTSGRAGGSDEQYF	TGTGCCAGCAGATCTCTACGGACTAGCGGGAGGGCTGGTGGATCTGACGAGCAGTACTTC
once	TRBD2	TRBV9	TRBJ2-3	CASSGSGIGTDTQYF	TGTGCCAGCAGCGGTAGCGGGATAGGCACAGATACGCAGTATTTT
-	-	TRBV19	TRBJ1-5	CASSIDRGTPRPQHF	TGTGCCAGTAGTATAGATCGAGGGACCCCACGGCCCCAGCATTTT
-	-	TRBV7-9	TRBJ1-1	CASRTPLNTEAFF	TGTGCCAGCAGGACACCGCTTAACACTGAAGCTTTCTTT
-	TRBD1	TRBV7-9	TRBJ1-1	CASSPTGGRTEAFF	TGTGCCAGCAGCCCGACAGGGGGAAGGACTGAAGCTTTCTTT
once	TRBD2	TRBV27	TRBJ2-3	CASSPLISGSTDTQYF	TGTGCCAGCAGTCCCCTCATTAGCGGGAGCACAGATACGCAGTATTTT
-	-	TRBV7-9	TRBJ1-1	CASSPPQAPWGTEAFF	TGTGCCAGCAGCCCCCCACAGGCCCCTTGGGGCACTGAAGCTTTCTTT
-	-	TRBV5-1	TRBJ2-2	CASSPGVGELFF	TGCGCCAGCAGCCCGGGGGTCGGGGAGCTGTTTTTT
-	-	TRBV20-1	TRBJ1-1	CSASGLKNTEAFF	TGCAGTGCTTCTGGGCTCAAGAACACTGAAGCTTTCTTT
-	TRBD1	TRBV15	TRBJ1-1	CATSEGQANTEAFF	TGTGCCACCAGCGAGGGACAGGCGAACACTGAAGCTTTCTTT
-	TRBD1	TRBV6-6	TRBJ1-5	CASSGQGGQPQHF	TGTGCCAGCAGTGGACAGGGTGGGCAGCCCCAGCATTTT
-	-	TRBV20-1	TRBJ2-5	CSARDPWGAETQYF	TGCAGTGCTAGAGATCCATGGGGGGCTGAGACCCAGTACTTC
-	TRBD2	TRBV2	TRBJ2-1	CASGDYTYNEQFF	TGTGCCAGCGGGGACTACACCTACAATGAGCAGTTCTTC
-	-	TRBV5-1	TRBJ2-3	CASSLGFRDTQYF	TGCGCCAGCAGCTTGGGTTTTAGGGATACCCAGTATTTT
-	-	TRBV2	TRBJ1-1	CAIKTQQGPGNTEAFF	TGTGCCATCAAAACCCAACAGGGTCCAGGTAACACTGAAGCTTTCTTT
-	-	TRBV7-6	TRBJ2-7	CASSLFPRGGRAYEQYF	TGTGCCAGCAGCTTATTCCCCAGGGGCGGCAGAGCCTACGAGCAGTACTTC
-	TRBD2	TRBV5-1	TRBJ2-7	CASSGRTSGGIYEQYF	TGCGCCAGCAGCGGGAGGACTAGCGGGGGTATCTACGAGCAGTACTTC
once	-	TRBV7-8	TRBJ2-7	CASSLGGGPRGEQYF	TGTGCCAGCAGCTTAGGTGGAGGCCCGCGGGGCGAGCAGTACTTC
-	-	TRBV29-1	TRBJ2-2	CSAGHGNRELFF	TGCAGCGCCGGCCATGGTAACCGGGAGCTGTTTTTT
-	-	TRBV28	TRBJ1-1	CASSAKGGARSTEAFF	TGTGCCAGCAGTGCAAAAGGGGGGGCGAGGAGCACTGAAGCTTTCTTT
-	TRBD1	TRBV20-1	TRBJ2-3	CSARANRGSSITDTQYF	TGCAGTGCTAGAGCTAACAGGGGCTCGTCGATCACAGATACGCAGTATTTT
-	TRBD1	TRBV6-2/TRBV6-3	TRBJ1-1	CASSSTATGGTEAFF	TGTGCCAGCAGTTCAACAGCTACAGGGGGCACTGAAGCTTTCTTT
-	TRBD1	TRBV5-1	TRBJ1-2	CASSLVYRETGRLANYGYTF	TGCGCCAGCAGCTTGGTTTACCGGGAGACAGGGCGGTTAGCTAACTATGGCTACACCTTC
-	-	TRBV9	TRBJ1-3	CASSVESSGNTIYF	TGTGCCAGCAGCGTAGAAAGTTCTGGAAACACCATATATTTT